A selection of T cell receptor beta chains follows, all from one sample in a study of blood T cell repertoires in COVID-19. Here immunoSEQ multiplex PCR was the method, and the copy in TCRdb shows in-frame clones only, minus some. This table holds about 180,000 clones, 75% to 90% found once. Sequenced input: peripheral blood. Receptors were obtained from a woman in her seventies with COVID-19, enrolled during active disease. The CDR3 runs from the conserved cysteine through the conserved F or W. Fields, in order: CDR3 protein, CDR3 DNA, V gene, J gene, D gene. A D gene is named only where the DNA matches it firmly.

CDR3 protein: CASSLTGGPGREQYF; CDR3 DNA: TGTGCCAGCAGCTTAACTGGCGGGCCTGGAAGGGAGCAGTACTTC; V gene: TRBV7-2; J gene: TRBJ2-7; D gene: .
CDR3 protein: CASSPSGGLYSGANVLTF; CDR3 DNA: TGTGCCAGCAGCCCCTCAGGGGGCTTATACTCTGGGGCCAACGTCCTGACTTTC; V gene: TRBV7-9; J gene: TRBJ2-6; D gene: TRBD1
CDR3 protein: CASSFGQSSGANVLTF; CDR3 DNA: TGCGCCAGCAGCTTCGGACAGAGCTCTGGGGCCAACGTCCTGACTTTC; V gene: TRBV5-1; J gene: TRBJ2-6; D gene: .
CDR3 protein: CASSIFGLANTGELFF; CDR3 DNA: TGTGCCAGTAGTATATTTGGACTAGCGAACACCGGGGAGCTGTTTTTT; V gene: TRBV19; J gene: TRBJ2-2; D gene: TRBD2
CDR3 protein: CATQRQGGPYEQYF; CDR3 DNA: TGTGCCACCCAAAGGCAGGGGGGCCCCTACGAGCAGTACTTC; V gene: TRBV2; J gene: TRBJ2-7; D gene: .
CDR3 protein: CASSFLIETQYF; CDR3 DNA: TGTGCCAGCAGCTTCCTTATAGAGACCCAGTACTTC; V gene: TRBV7-2; J gene: TRBJ2-5; D gene: .
CDR3 protein: CSVDPGGTEAFF; CDR3 DNA: TGCAGCGTCGATCCGGGGGGGACTGAAGCTTTCTTT; V gene: TRBV29-1; J gene: TRBJ1-1; D gene: .
CDR3 protein: CASSPGLAGHNEQFF; CDR3 DNA: TGTGCCAGCTCACCAGGGCTAGCGGGACACAATGAGCAGTTCTTC; V gene: TRBV18; J gene: TRBJ2-1; D gene: TRBD2
CDR3 protein: CASRFGAFGNTEAFF; CDR3 DNA: TGTGCCAGCAGATTTGGGGCCTTCGGGAACACTGAAGCTTTCTTT; V gene: TRBV7-2; J gene: TRBJ1-1; D gene: .
CDR3 protein: CASSPEMRHHEQYF; CDR3 DNA: TGTGCCAGCAGCCCTGAGATGAGACACCACGAGCAGTACTTC; V gene: TRBV5-6; J gene: TRBJ2-7; D gene: .